This TCR beta chain emerged from a study of T cells after yellow fever vaccination. In TCRdb, the 5' RACE reads were re-called with MiXCR into one record per CDR3 protein. This sample has hundreds of thousands of distinct CDR3 sequences; approximately 13% occur once, and the top ten carry around 14%. General study findings and limits: Highly abundant clonotypes carried over from the bulk population could end up in FACS-sorted repertoires as contaminants.

Only a few counts were recorded for this clonotype. Antigen unknown. Germline CDR1 is DFQATT and CDR2 is SNEGSKA (reference sequence). J lost 11 bases, V lost 6 bases, and 11 bases had no gene match. CDR3 size: 13 residues. The chain joins TRBV20-1 to TRBJ1-4; 8 bases agree with TRBD1. This receptor was obtained from a young man who received the YFV17D yellow fever vaccine. Material: PBMCs, obtained on the day of the yellow fever booster vaccination. CDR3 loop: CSAATGEVSKLFF. CDR3 nucleotides: TGCAGTGCAGCGACAGGGGAGGTTTCCAAACTGTTTTTT.